Listed below are T cell receptor beta chains from one sample, sequenced in a study of shared clonotypes between healthy human individuals. Sequenced by immunoSEQ multiplex PCR; TCRdb stores in-frame clones only, minus some. The data contain 450,000 to 500,000 clones, about 72% of them singletons. Sequencing was done on a sample of PBMCs. Receptor source: a woman in her forties in good health. Some clones in this sample may be carry-over from other donors' samples. CDR3s leave out the opening cysteine and the closing phenylalanine or tryptophan. Expanded clones are given a class, and other clones once, few, many or no size at all.

>TRBJ2-7|few|TRBV28
ASSLAGGAGYEQY
>TRBJ2-3|.|TRBV4-1
ASSQGLAGGGMDTQY
>TRBJ1-5|.|TRBV28
ASSLIERPQH
>TRBJ2-1|few|TRBV7-9
ASRSWGDNEQF
>TRBJ2-1|.|TRBV11-2
ASSPGSRGEQF
>TRBJ1-4|.|TRBV7-9
ASSLRTDEKLF
>TRBJ1-1|.|TRBV5-4
ASSKGTGANTEAF
>TRBJ2-3|.|TRBV7-3
ASSLTGPDTQY
>TRBJ2-5|.|TRBV11-2
ASSLFASGETQY
>TRBJ2-3|.|TRBV4-1
ASSQATGARTDTQY
>TRBJ2-5|few|TRBV29-1
SVRDSQETQY
>TRBJ2-7|few|TRBV29-1
SALAGAEYEQY
>TRBJ2-1|.|TRBV12-5
ASGLVSGLAGDDEQF
>TRBJ2-7|.|TRBV6-5
ASSRGSVSSYEQY
>TRBJ1-1|.|TRBV2
ASRGLRWTEAF
>.|.|TRBV28
ASSLGVAGPSYEQY
>TRBJ1-6|.|TRBV28
ASRKGTGSISSYNSPLH
>TRBJ1-3|.|TRBV28
ASRDSTSGNTIY
>TRBJ2-1|once|TRBV11-2
ASSTDRGNEQF
>TRBJ2-1|.|TRBV9
ASSANLGLRVEQF
>TRBJ1-5|.|TRBV7-6
ASSPGLWDNQPQH
>TRBJ2-7|.|TRBV5-1
ASSSTFPPYEQY